This T cell receptor (beta chain) came from a study of cytomegalovirus exposure and HLA in healthy donors. Study findings and constraints: In a later analysis, the majority of CMV-associated beta chains seemingly showed HLA restriction.

Only a few counts were recorded for this clone. Its specificity is not known. The germline V gene encodes CDR1 ENHRY and CDR2 SYGVKD. This CDR3 spans 17 amino acids. Deletions cut 0 bases from V and 0 bases from J, with 12 bases between. The PCR had 60 Vbeta and 13 Jbeta primers. TCRdb keeps only in-frame clones here, not all; method: immunoSEQ multiplex PCR. Of 200,000 to 300,000 clones detected, about 83% appear once; the ten largest clones hold 2% to 2.5%. Sequenced material: PBMCs. This clonotype was sampled from a woman aged 35 to 49 in good health and CMV-seropositive. The rearrangement joins TRBV10-3 to TRBJ2-4, with D tentatively TRBD1 (6 bases). The CDR3 loop reads CAISESGQSLAKNIQYF. The CDR3 DNA is TGTGCCATCAGTGAGTCGGGACAATCTCTAGCCAAAAACATTCAGTACTTC.